This T cell receptor beta chain was identified in a study of cytomegalovirus exposure and HLA in healthy donors. Turning to the study itself: In an early release, HLA-typed donors contributed tens of millions of unique TCR sequences.

Germline loops: CDR1 MDHEN, CDR2 SYDVKM. V trimming: 6 bases; J trimming: 1 base; junction bases outside the gene matches: 8. The CDR3 is 16 amino acids. All donors participated as healthy donors of bone marrow. The PCR used 60 Vbeta and 13 Jbeta primers. Repertoires were generated with immunoSEQ multiplex PCR, while TCRdb's copy carries only in-frame clones and drops some. The profile covers about 160,000 clones, with 68% appearing a single time and about 2.9% taken by the ten largest. To note about this clone: As yet, its antigen is unknown.

General study findings and limits: Cytomegalovirus-associated status was assigned to more than 150 TCR beta chains. Some highly shared sequence variants likely arose as a pipeline artifact.

The sample comprised PBMCs. This receptor was taken from a woman aged 40 to 49 in good health and CMV-seropositive. The chain recombines TRBV28 with TRBJ1-3; 8 bases line up with TRBD1. Here the CDR3 reads CASSPSTGASGNTIYF. CDR3 DNA sequence: TGTGCCAGCAGCCCCTCGACAGGGGCTTCTGGAAACACCATATATTTT.